These 18 T cell receptor beta chains were all obtained from the same sample, sequenced in a study of blood T cell repertoires in COVID-19. Sequenced by immunoSEQ multiplex PCR; TCRdb stores in-frame clones only, minus some. The sample lists 95,000 to 120,000 clones; about 90% were seen once. The sample was peripheral blood. These receptor sequences come from a woman aged 50 to 60 with acute or convalescent COVID-19.

This chain joins TRBV14 and TRBJ2-1; no clear D. CDR3 length equals 12 residues. CDR1 is SGHDN, CDR2 FVKESK, per germline. Trimming pared 1 base from V and 4 bases from J, leaving 2 bases between. CDR3 in DNA: TGTGCCAGCAGCCAAGCGTACAATGAGCAGTTCTTC. This encodes CASSQAYNEQFF.

The V and J genes are TRBV5-1 and TRBJ2-6, with 9 bases fitting TRBD1. The V gene end was trimmed by 4 bases and the J gene end by 0 bases; junction bases not matched to a gene: 8. The length of the CDR3 is 18 residues. Per the germline V gene, CDR1 is SGHRS and CDR2 is YFSETQ. This chain's CDR3 is CASSLTGTGRSGANVLTF. CDR3 coding DNA: TGCGCCAGCAGCCTGACCGGGACAGGGCGCTCTGGGGCCAACGTCCTGACTTTC.

V usage is TRBV3-1 (or the pseudogene TRBV3-2) and J usage is TRBJ2-1; TRBD2 matches at 9 bases. This CDR3 spans 20 amino acids. The germline V gene encodes CDR1 LGHDT and CDR2 YNNKEL (reference sequence). The V gene end was trimmed by 4 bases and the J gene end by 2 bases; junction bases not matched to a gene: 18. Here the CDR3 reads CASSPIPLLSGRIAYNEQFF. The CDR3 coding sequence is TGTGCCAGCAGCCCAATTCCATTACTCAGCGGGAGGATCGCCTACAATGAGCAGTTCTTC.

The chain uses TRBV19 and TRBJ2-1; the match to TRBD2 covers 7 bases. Trimming at V came to 5 bases and at J to 0 bases, leaving 7 bases not matched to a gene. CDR1 LNHDA and CDR2 SQIVND come from the germline V gene (reference sequence). The length of the CDR3 is 16 residues. The CDR3 here is CASSPLGGSSYNEQFF. CDR3 nucleotides: TGTGCCAGTAGTCCGCTGGGAGGGAGCTCCTACAATGAGCAGTTCTTC.

The chain combines TRBV9 with TRBJ2-3; no reliable D call. The CDR3 has 13 amino acids. V was clipped by 1 base and J by 2 bases, with 5 bases between them. CDR1 is SGDLS and CDR2 is YYNGEE in the germline V gene. The CDR3 nucleotides are TGTGCCAGCAGCGTACAACTCACAGATACGCAGTATTTT. Protein product: CASSVQLTDTQYF.

The chain has TRBV9 and TRBJ2-7, with TRBD1 matching 9 bases. Germline loops: CDR1 SGDLS, CDR2 YYNGEE. The ends lost 3 bases at V and 2 bases at J; junction bases unmatched: 9. The CDR3 contains 16 residues. CDR3 sequence: CASSEGQGLIPYEQYF. The CDR3 bases are TGTGCCAGCAGCGAGGGACAGGGTCTAATTCCCTACGAGCAGTACTTC.

The chain combines TRBV25-1 with TRBJ1-2; maybe TRBD1 (6 bases). V dropped 1 base and J dropped 2 bases, with 14 bases sitting between them. Germline CDR1 reads MGHDK; CDR2 reads SYGVNS. This CDR3 region has 16 residues. CDR3 loop: CASSESSDSANYGYTF. The CDR3 DNA sequence: TGTGCCAGCAGTGAATCTTCGGACAGCGCCAACTATGGCTACACCTTC.

This chain joins TRBV5-8 and TRBJ1-2; 12 positions agree with TRBD1. Per the germline V gene, CDR1 is SGHTS and CDR2 is YDEGEE. Losses at the gene ends were 7 bases for V and 0 bases for J; bases not matched to a gene: 4. This CDR3 comprises 15 residues. The CDR3 coding sequence is TGTGCCAGCCGGGACAGGGGGCCCCCTAACTATGGCTACACCTTC. Protein product: CASRDRGPPNYGYTF.

The chain employs TRBV7-2 and TRBJ2-1; 8 nucleotides agree with TRBD1. Germline assignment: CDR1 SGHTA and CDR2 FQGNSA. V shed 3 bases, J shed 7 bases, and the junction held 5 bases outside the gene matches. This CDR3 contains 14 residues. CDR3 in amino acids: CASSFGQGANEQFF. The CDR3 region has the DNA TGTGCCAGCAGCTTCGGACAGGGTGCTAATGAGCAGTTCTTC.

This rearrangement joins TRBV9 to TRBJ1-1; perhaps TRBD1 as D (6 bases). V was clipped by 4 bases and J by 4 bases, with 8 bases between them. In germline, CDR1 is SGDLS, CDR2 YYNGEE. This CDR3 comprises 12 residues. The CDR3 protein is CASSRGGTEAFF. Written as DNA, the CDR3 is TGTGCCAGCAGCCGAGGGGGCACTGAAGCTTTCTTT. Complete variable domain (other parts from reference TRBV9 and TRBJ1-1): DSGVTQTPKHLITATGQRVTLRCSPRSGDLSVYWYQQSLDQGLQFLIQYYNGEERAKGNILERFSAQQFPDLHSELNLSSLELGDSALYFCASSRGGTEAFFGQGTRLTVV.

This rearrangement joins TRBV5-8 to TRBJ1-2, with D perhaps TRBD1 (6 bases). Trimming shortened V by 2 bases and J by 3 bases, and 14 bases separated the two germline ends. CDR3 length equals 15 residues. Germline lookup yields CDR1 SGHTS and CDR2 YDEGEE. CDR3 amino acids: CASSFPGEFDYGYTF. In DNA form, the CDR3 reads TGTGCCAGCAGCTTTCCAGGGGAGTTCGACTATGGCTACACCTTC.

The chain is built from TRBV6-5 and TRBJ2-7; a weak D match, TRBD1 (5 bases). V lost 7 bases and J 5 bases, leaving 15 bases between the germline ends. From germline, CDR1 is MNHEY and CDR2 SVGAGI. CDR3 length: 13 amino acids. The CDR3 DNA sequence: TGTGCCAGCAAGGAATCTTTAGGGGACGAGCAGTACTTC. The encoded protein is CASKESLGDEQYF.

The rearrangement uses TRBV15 and TRBJ2-1; a weak D match, TRBD2 (5 bases). This CDR3 has 15 amino acids. V lost 4 bases and J lost 7, with 17 bases in between. CDR1 and CDR2 from the germline V gene are LNHNV and YYDKDF (reference sequence). CDR3 sequence: CATSILTRGYNEQFF. The CDR3 nucleotides are TGTGCCACCAGCATTTTGACGAGAGGGTATAATGAGCAGTTCTTC.

V and J are TRBV9 and TRBJ1-1; D gene unclear. This CDR3 spans 15 amino acids. CDR1 is SGDLS, CDR2 YYNGEE, per germline. Trimming took 3 bases from V and 3 from J, leaving 15 bases between them. CDR3 loop: CASSAHEVTHTEAFF. Here the CDR3 DNA reads TGTGCCAGCAGCGCCCACGAGGTCACGCACACTGAAGCTTTCTTT.

The chain employs TRBV28 and TRBJ1-3, with TRBD1 as a possible D gene (6 bases). This CDR3 region has 15 residues. Germline CDR1 is MDHEN and CDR2 is SYDVKM. The ends were cut back, 4 bases at V and 1 base at J, with 11 bases in the middle. DNA for the CDR3: TGTGCCAGCAGTTGGGGAGGGGGGTCTGGAAACACCATATATTTT. It is translated as CASSWGGGSGNTIYF.

This sequence joins TRBV10-1 and TRBJ2-5; 8 bases align to TRBD2. The CDR3 has 14 amino acids. Germline lookup yields CDR1 WNHNN and CDR2 SYGVQD (reference sequence). The V gene end was trimmed by 5 bases and the J gene end by 5 bases; junction bases not matched to a gene: 7. The CDR3 nucleotides read TGCGCCAGCAGTAGCGGGAGAACCCAGGAGACCCAGTACTTC. It yields the protein CASSSGRTQETQYF.

This clone was picked up one time. V is TRBV18 and J is TRBJ1-5, with a tentative D call TRBD1 (5 bases). The CDR3 loop spans 15 amino acids. CDR1 is KGHSH and CDR2 is LQKENI in the germline V gene. Trimming cost V 2 bases and J 5 bases, with 13 bases left between them. The CDR3 here is CASSPFGGVYQPQHF. CDR3 bases: TGTGCCAGCTCACCATTCGGAGGGGTGTATCAGCCCCAGCATTTT.

The chain couples TRBV4-1 to TRBJ1-6; D is perhaps TRBD1 (5 bases). V dropped 8 bases and J dropped 3 bases, with 14 bases sitting between them. The CDR3 runs 15 residues. Germline CDR1 is MGHRA and CDR2 is YSYEKL. The CDR3 region is CASGAATVYNSPLHF. In DNA, the CDR3 is TGCGCCAGCGGGGCAGCCACAGTCTATAATTCACCCCTCCACTTT.